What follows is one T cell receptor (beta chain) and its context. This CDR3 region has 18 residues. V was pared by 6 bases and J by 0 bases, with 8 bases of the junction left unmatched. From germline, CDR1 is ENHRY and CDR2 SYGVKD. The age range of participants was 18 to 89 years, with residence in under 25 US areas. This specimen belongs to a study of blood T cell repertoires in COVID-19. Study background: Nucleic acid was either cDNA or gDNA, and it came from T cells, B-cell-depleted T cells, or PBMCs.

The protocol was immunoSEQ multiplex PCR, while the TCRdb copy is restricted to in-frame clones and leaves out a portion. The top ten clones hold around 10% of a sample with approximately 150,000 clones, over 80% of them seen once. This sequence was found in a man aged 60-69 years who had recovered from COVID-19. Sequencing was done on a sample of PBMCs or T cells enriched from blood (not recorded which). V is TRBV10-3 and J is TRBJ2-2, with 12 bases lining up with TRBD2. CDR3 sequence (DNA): TGTGCCATCAGAGCAGGACTAGCGGGGAGTACGAACACCGGGGAGCTGTTTTTT. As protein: CAIRAGLAGSTNTGELFF.